This TCR beta chain was sequenced during a study of T cells after yellow fever vaccination. The table lists this clonotype with a few counts. TCRdb processed the 5' RACE reads anew with MiXCR; each CDR3 protein has one entry. This sample has around 590,000 distinct CDR3 sequences, with more than 9% found just once. Trimming left V 7 bases short and J 5 bases short, with 15 bases between. Germline V gene sequence: CDR1 LGHNT, CDR2 FRNRAP. The CDR3 contains 14 residues. Sample: PBMCs, taken on the day of the yellow fever booster vaccination. This TCR was sampled from a man in his thirties or forties who received the YFV17D yellow fever vaccine. The chain is built from TRBV12-5 and TRBJ1-5, with D tentatively TRBD1 (5 bases). The DNA for the CDR3 is TGTGCTAGTGCTCCGGGGGGGTCATATCAGCCCCAGCATTTT. Protein: CASAPGGSYQPQHF.